This TCR beta chain derives from a study of molecular identifiers for immune sequencing clone quantification. The authors built bulk TCR libraries by previously described methods with listed TCR primers. From the PCR reads, TCRdb called clonotypes with MiXCR, one entry per CDR3 protein. The sample has about 10,000 distinct CDR3 sequences, about a fifth seen once. Germline V CDR1 and CDR2: LGHNT, FRNRAP. This CDR3 is built from 13 residues. Details on this clonotype: A read error may be the cause here, since a much bigger clone is one base away.

This TCR was sampled from a human donor in good health. Some libraries in this study had Jurkat cell RNA spiked in. Sequencing was done on a sample of naive CD8+ T cells from blood, with Jurkat cell RNA spiked in. Subset of the sample: FACS-sorted CD8+CD4-CCR7+CD45RA+ naive T cells. The gene calls are TRBV12-5 and TRBJ2-1; no firm D call. The CDR3 nucleotides read TGTGCTAGTGGTCGAGGCTCCTACAATGAGCAGCTCTTC. It is translated as CASGRGSYNEQLF.